This TCR beta chain was identified during a study of blood T cell repertoires in COVID-19. Overall study: Collection of acute and convalescent COVID-19 samples took place in the United States, Italy and Spain. T cells, B-cell-depleted T cells, or PBMCs supplied cDNA or gDNA.

Original handling: Scientists estimated how many nucleated cells there were by amplifying reference gene primers. TCRdb keeps only in-frame clones here, not all; method: immunoSEQ multiplex PCR. V and J calls and clone size come straight from that table; D and trimming were deduced from the DNA. The top ten clones hold 5.7% of a sample with about 230,000 clones, 80% to 90% of them seen once. This CDR3 has 12 amino acids. Per germline, CDR1 SQVTM and CDR2 ANQGSEA. Trimming at V came to 3 bases and at J to 10 bases, leaving 7 bases not matched to a gene. The clonotype originates from a man aged 80 or over with acute or convalescent COVID-19. Source material: peripheral blood. V and J are TRBV29-1 and TRBJ1-2; 8 nucleotides line up with TRBD1. The CDR3 nucleotides are TGCAGCGTTGATGGTCAGGGGGCCGACTACACCTTC. It yields the protein CSVDGQGADYTF.